This TCR beta chain was found in a study of blood T cell repertoires in COVID-19. Study background: Sources were T cells, B-cell-depleted T cells, or PBMCs; the material itself was cDNA or gDNA.

Participants were aged 18 to 89 years, lived in under 30 US areas, and enrolled virtually. Cohorts were based on clinical histories the participants reported. Cohort 3 donors were reported recovered after two negative PCRs, clearance, or symptom resolution. Trimming cost V 9 bases and J 5 bases; bases outside gene matches: 19. Germline CDR1 and CDR2: SGHRS and YFSETQ. CDR3 length equals 16 residues. The table came from immunoSEQ multiplex PCR; TCRdb's copy has only in-frame clones and leaves some out. The data contain around 310,000 clones, around 90% of them singletons. The clonotype was recovered from a man aged 30 to 45 who had recovered from COVID-19. What was sequenced was PBMCs or T cells enriched from blood (not recorded which). The rearrangement uses TRBV5-1 and TRBJ1-2; 7 bases fit TRBD1. CDR3 loop: CATRMDPGQTFYGYTF. Here the CDR3 DNA reads TGCGCCACCAGAATGGACCCGGGACAGACTTTTTATGGCTACACCTTC.